These 22 T cell receptor beta chains were all obtained from the same sample, sequenced in a study of T cell responses to AZD1222 COVID-19 vaccine. Sequenced by immunoSEQ multiplex PCR; TCRdb stores in-frame clones only, minus some. The sample includes about 120,000 clones, about 90% of them seen just once. Sequences were derived from peripheral blood, sampled on day 0 of AZD1222 vaccination. The receptors here all came from an adult in good health.

The rearrangement uses TRBV19 and TRBJ1-3; D is ambiguous. There are 16 residues in the CDR3. The V end was cut by 6 bases, the J end by 1 base, with 16 bases between. Germline V CDR1 and CDR2: LNHDA, SQIVND (reference sequence). The CDR3 reads CASRPITGFSGNTIYF. Written as DNA, the CDR3 is TGTGCCAGTAGACCAATCACCGGGTTTTCTGGAAACACCATATATTTT.

J is TRBJ2-3 and V is TRBV7-3; D is possibly TRBD1 (5 bases). The CDR3 loop spans 13 amino acids. V was cut by 5 bases and J by 5 bases, with 11 bases left in between. Germline-derived CDR1 and CDR2 are SGHTA and FQGTGA. The CDR3 spells CASSQGAGDTQYF. CDR3 in DNA: TGTGCCAGCAGCCAAGGGGCAGGAGATACGCAGTATTTT.

This chain links TRBV11-2 with TRBJ2-7; the match to TRBD1 covers 7 bases. The CDR3 is 13 residues long. CDR1 SGHAT and CDR2 FQNNGV come from the germline V gene. J gave up 2 bases and V 5 bases, and 3 bases lay outside the gene matches. CDR3 residues: CASSGTATYEQYF. The CDR3 bases are TGTGCCAGCAGCGGGACAGCTACCTACGAGCAGTACTTC. The full variable domain, completed using reference TRBV11-2 and TRBJ2-7, is EAGVAQSPRYKIIEKRQSVAFWCNPISGHATLYWYQQILGQGPKLLIQFQNNGVVDDSQLPKDRFSAERLKGVDSTLKIQPAKLEDSAVYLCASSGTATYEQYFGPGTRLTVT.

In DNA form, the CDR3 reads TGTGCCTGGAGAAGGGCAGGGCCCCACCTCAACACTGAAGCTTTCTTT. Amino acid sequence: CAWRRAGPHLNTEAFF. The chain links TRBV30 to TRBJ1-1; D perhaps matches TRBD1 (5 bases). CDR1 and CDR2 (germline): GTSNPN, SVGIG (reference sequence). V shed 3 bases and J shed 2 bases, with 19 bases lying between them. CDR3 length: 16 residues.

This sequence joins TRBV9 and TRBJ2-2; TRBD2 aligns across 9 bases. The CDR3 extends over 17 amino acids. V was clipped by 0 bases and J by 7 bases; unmatched bases: 10. Germline V CDR1 and CDR2: SGDLS, YYNGEE. The CDR3 nucleotides are TGTGCCAGCAGCGTAGGGCGCCTGGGACTAGCTGTCGGGGAGCTGTTTTTT. As protein: CASSVGRLGLAVGELFF.

This clone was observed a few times. The V gene is TRBV14, the J gene TRBJ2-1; D may match TRBD1 or TRBD2 (6 bases each). Germline CDR1 reads SGHDN; CDR2 reads FVKESK. Between the trimmed V and J ends, which lost 1 base and 15 bases, there was a span of 10 bases. The CDR3 is 11 amino acids. The CDR3: CASSQVGGPFF. CDR3 bases: TGTGCCAGCAGCCAAGTGGGGGGCCCGTTCTTC.

This clone showed up just once. This chain uses TRBV6-9 with TRBJ1-5; perhaps TRBD1 as D (5 bases). In germline, CDR1 is MNHGY, CDR2 SVAAGI. This CDR3 region has 14 residues. V was pared by 7 bases and J by 3 bases, with 13 bases between. Here the CDR3 reads CASNPPGPNQPQHF. The CDR3 nucleotides read TGTGCCAGCAACCCCCCGGGGCCCAATCAGCCCCAGCATTTT.

The chain recombines TRBV3-1 (or the pseudogene TRBV3-2) with TRBJ1-1, with D tentatively TRBD1 (5 bases). Germline CDR1 LGHDT, CDR2 YNNKEL (reference sequence). The CDR3 has 12 amino acids. V was pared by 8 bases and J by 1 base, with 8 bases between. CDR3 coding DNA: TGTGCCAGCCTGGGGACGAACACTGAAGCTTTCTTT. The encoded protein is CASLGTNTEAFF.

V and J are TRBV6-6 and TRBJ1-6; 8 bases are a match to TRBD1. V dropped 5 bases and J dropped 4; count of bases not matched to a gene: 7. Germline CDR1 and CDR2: MNHNY and SVGAGI (reference sequence). This CDR3 region has 16 residues. DNA of the CDR3: TGTGCCAGCAGTCGACGTGGGACAGGATATAATTCACCCCTCCACTTT. Its translation: CASSRRGTGYNSPLHF.

The chain carries TRBV9 and TRBJ1-1; D perhaps matches TRBD1 (6 bases). The ends were cut back, 6 bases at V and 4 bases at J, with 16 bases in the middle. This CDR3 has 14 residues. Germline V gene lookup returns CDR1 SGDLS and CDR2 YYNGEE. DNA of the CDR3: TGTGCCAGCACGGAAGGTGGAGGGGGCACTGAAGCTTTCTTT. Its protein product is CASTEGGGGTEAFF.

The chain uses TRBV7-3 and TRBJ2-1; 10 bases are a match to TRBD1. J lost 3 bases, V lost 3 bases, and 2 bases had no gene match. Germline values: CDR1 SGHTA, CDR2 FQGTGA. The CDR3 extends over 15 amino acids. CDR3 sequence (DNA): TGTGCCAGCAGCTTGACAGGGGGCGACTACAATGAGCAGTTCTTC. This gives the protein CASSLTGGDYNEQFF.

The table lists this clone with a few counts. This chain joins TRBV5-1 and TRBJ2-2; tentatively, D is TRBD1 (5 bases). V was clipped by 1 base and J by 1 base, with 8 bases between them. The V gene's germline CDR1 is SGHRS and CDR2 YFSETQ. This CDR3 spans 15 amino acids. For the CDR3, the DNA is TGCGCCAGCAGCTTGCCCCAGGGGAACACCGGGGAGCTGTTTTTT. Translating it yields CASSLPQGNTGELFF. Full variable domain (missing parts from reference TRBV5-1 and TRBJ2-2): KAGVTQTPRYLIKTRGQQVTLSCSPISGHRSVSWYQQTPGQGLQFLFEYFSETQRNKGNFPGRFSGRQFSNSRSEMNVSTLELGDSALYLCASSLPQGNTGELFFGEGSRLTVL.

There are a few counts of this clone. The V and J genes are TRBV19 and TRBJ2-1; TRBD2 agrees at 7 bases. In germline, CDR1 is LNHDA, CDR2 SQIVND (reference sequence). With V trimmed by 7 bases and J by 0 bases, 9 bases remained unmatched. This CDR3 has 16 residues. Here the CDR3 DNA reads TGTGCCAGTACCCGGTGGGGGGGGAGCTCCTACAATGAGCAGTTCTTC. Amino acids: CASTRWGGSSYNEQFF. Full variable domain (missing parts from reference TRBV19 and TRBJ2-1): DGGITQSPKYLFRKEGQNVTLSCEQNLNHDAMYWYRQDPGQGLRLIYYSQIVNDFQKGDIAEGYSVSREKKESFPLTVTSAQKNPTAFYLCASTRWGGSSYNEQFFGPGTRLTVL.

The chain uses TRBV7-2 and TRBJ2-1, with 7 bases aligning to TRBD2. The CDR3 has 15 amino acids. The germline V gene has CDR1 SGHTA and CDR2 FQGNSA. Losses at the gene ends were 3 bases for V and 6 bases for J; bases not matched to a gene: 8. CDR3 in DNA: TGTGCCAGCAGCTTCAGTGCTAGCGGAACCAATGAGCAGTTCTTC. Translated, it gives CASSFSASGTNEQFF.

The V call is TRBV6-1, the J call TRBJ2-7, with 9 bases lining up with TRBD2. The V segment lost 2 bases and the J segment 2 bases; nucleotides outside the gene matches: 7. Germline lookup yields CDR1 MNHNS and CDR2 SASEGT. The CDR3 extends over 16 amino acids. The CDR3 reads CASSESIAGAAYEQYF. DNA for the CDR3: TGTGCCAGCAGTGAATCCATAGCGGGGGCCGCCTACGAGCAGTACTTC.

The chain carries TRBV5-3 and TRBJ2-2; the match to TRBD2 covers 8 bases. TRBV5-3 is an ORF; its function is uncertain. This CDR3 has 14 amino acids. The junction had 6 bases not matched to a gene; V was cut back by 8 bases and J by 3 bases. CDR3 loop: CASSGGADTGELFF. For the CDR3, the DNA is TGTGCCAGCTCCGGGGGGGCGGACACCGGGGAGCTGTTTTTT.

CDR3 in amino acids: CASSFKGQGGGYTF. The CDR3 region has the DNA TGCGCCAGCAGCTTTAAAGGACAGGGGGGTGGCTACACCTTC. The chain is built from TRBV5-1 and TRBJ1-2; 10 nucleotides match TRBD1. Germline V gene sequence: CDR1 SGHRS, CDR2 YFSETQ. Germline trimming cut 2 bases from V and 7 bases from J; bases unmatched to any gene: 5. The CDR3 contains 14 residues.

The chain is built from TRBV29-1 and TRBJ2-3; D is unclear. The germline CDR1 and CDR2 sequences are SQVTM and ANQGSEA. CDR3 length: 12 residues. V lost 8 bases and J lost 1, with 10 bases in between. The CDR3 spells CSQSERTDTQYF. The CDR3 nucleotides are TGCAGCCAAAGCGAACGCACAGATACGCAGTATTTT.

The V call is TRBV7-2, the J call TRBJ2-3, with 15 bases lining up with TRBD2. The CDR3 is 19 amino acids. J lost 6 bases, V lost 4 bases, and 14 bases had no gene match. Germline V CDR1 and CDR2: SGHTA, FQGNSA. The CDR3: CASSSRTSGRAYLADTQYF. Written as DNA, the CDR3 is TGTGCCAGCAGCTCACGGACTAGCGGGAGGGCCTATTTAGCTGATACGCAGTATTTT.

This chain connects TRBV7-3 to TRBJ2-1, with a tentative D call TRBD2 (5 bases). This CDR3 has 15 amino acids. V was pared by 2 bases and J by 3 bases, with 11 bases between. CDR1 is SGHTA and CDR2 is FQGTGA in the germline V gene. DNA for the CDR3: TGTGCCAGCAGCTTAGGAGGAGCCAACTACAATGAGCAGTTCTTC. Its protein product is CASSLGGANYNEQFF.

This sequence joins TRBV9 and TRBJ2-3, with TRBD2 matching over 8 bases. CDR3 size: 16 residues. In germline, CDR1 is SGDLS, CDR2 YYNGEE. V lost 0 bases to trimming and J lost 0 bases; unmatched junction nucleotides: 3. Here the CDR3 DNA reads TGTGCCAGCAGCGTAGGGCGGGGGGCTAGCACAGATACGCAGTATTTT. It specifies CASSVGRGASTDTQYF.

The genes are TRBV18 and TRBJ2-3, with 10 bases lining up with TRBD1. There are 16 residues in the CDR3. The germline CDR1 and CDR2 sequences are KGHSH and LQKENI. With 6 bases clipped from V and 1 base from J, the junction kept 7 bases outside the gene matches. CDR3 region: CASSPPGTGGTDTQYF. CDR3 coding DNA: TGTGCCAGCTCCCCGCCGGGGACAGGGGGCACAGATACGCAGTATTTT.